One sample yielded the 24 T cell receptor beta chains listed below, sequenced in a study of T cell responses to AZD1222 COVID-19 vaccine. Sequenced by immunoSEQ multiplex PCR; TCRdb stores in-frame clones only, minus some. The profile shows roughly 100,000 clones, approximately 88% of them singletons. The sample consisted of peripheral blood, taken on day 0 of AZD1222 vaccination. The receptors here all came from an adult in good health.

This chain links TRBV6-5 with TRBJ1-6; tentatively, D is TRBD1 (5 bases). CDR3 length: 12 residues. Germline values: CDR1 MNHEY, CDR2 SVGAGI. Trimming shortened V by 6 bases and J by 10 bases, and 10 bases separated the two germline ends. CDR3 nucleotides: TGTGCCAGCAGGGGGACCGGGTCACCCCTCCACTTT. It translates to CASRGTGSPLHF.

The V gene is TRBV10-3, the J gene TRBJ2-1, with 7 bases identical to TRBD2. Germline CDR1 is ENHRY and CDR2 is SYGVKD. The CDR3 sequence is 13 residues long. V was clipped by 6 bases and J by 8 bases; unmatched bases: 7. The CDR3 DNA follows: TGTGCCATCAGGCAGATGGGGAGGGATGAGCAGTTCTTC. It translates to CAIRQMGRDEQFF.

The V gene is TRBV27, the J gene TRBJ2-7; 7 nucleotides line up with TRBD2. Germline CDR1 and CDR2: MNHEY and SMNVEV (reference sequence). The CDR3 covers 16 residues. After removal of 6 bases from V and 0 bases from J, the junction contained 11 bases not matched to a gene. Written as DNA, the CDR3 is TGTGCCAGCAGAGGGCCACTAGCGTCCGACTCCTACGAGCAGTACTTC. This sequence encodes CASRGPLASDSYEQYF.

V gene TRBV24-1 combines with J gene TRBJ1-1, with 8 bases that match TRBD1. V was pared by 4 bases and J by 5 bases, with 11 bases of the junction left unmatched. Germline CDR1 KGHDR, CDR2 SFDVKD. The CDR3 sequence is 16 residues long. The CDR3 spells CATSDSRTGRGTEAFF. The CDR3 DNA sequence: TGTGCCACCAGTGACTCGAGGACAGGGAGGGGAACTGAAGCTTTCTTT.

V usage is TRBV27 and J usage is TRBJ1-5; D is uncertain. Per germline, CDR1 MNHEY and CDR2 SMNVEV (reference sequence). This CDR3 is 13 amino acids long. Trimming removed 5 bases from V and 1 base from J, with 6 bases in between. The CDR3 DNA reads as TGTGCCAGCAGTGGTGAGAGCAATCAGCCCCAGCATTTT. Amino acids: CASSGESNQPQHF.

This chain joins TRBV4-1 and TRBJ1-4; tentative D call: TRBD1 (6 bases). The CDR3 extends over 17 amino acids. Trimming stripped 2 bases from V and 0 bases from J, with 13 bases between. Looked up from germline, CDR1 is MGHRA and CDR2 is YSYEKL. This CDR3 reads CASSQPSRGSTNEKLFF. For the CDR3, the DNA is TGCGCCAGCAGCCAACCCAGCAGGGGTTCAACTAATGAAAAACTGTTTTTT.

The genes are TRBV6-1 and TRBJ2-3; D is possibly TRBD2 (6 bases). Trimming removed 2 bases at V and 2 bases at J, with 8 bases between. The V gene's germline CDR1 is MNHNS and CDR2 SASEGT. This CDR3 comprises 14 residues. The CDR3 protein is CASSESLATDTQYF. The CDR3 nucleotides read TGTGCCAGCAGTGAATCACTAGCCACAGATACGCAGTATTTT.

This rearrangement joins TRBV25-1 to TRBJ2-7, with TRBD2 identical over 8 bases. The V gene's germline CDR1 is MGHDK and CDR2 SYGVNS. The V gene end was trimmed by 6 bases and the J gene end by 0 bases; junction bases not matched to a gene: 7. The CDR3 loop spans 15 amino acids. The CDR3 sequence is CASRSLAEPSYEQYF. In DNA form, the CDR3 reads TGTGCCAGCAGATCACTAGCGGAGCCCTCCTACGAGCAGTACTTC.

Comments on this clone: Other nucleotide sequences from this sample produce the same CDR3. The V gene is TRBV7-9, the J gene TRBJ1-5; 8 bases match TRBD1. The germline CDR1 and CDR2 sequences are SEHNR and FQNEAQ (reference sequence). V trimming: 5 bases; J trimming: 4 bases; junction bases outside the gene matches: 4. CDR3 length equals 14 residues. The CDR3 nucleotides read TGTGCCAGCAGCCTAACAGGGGGAAATCAGCCCCAGCATTTT. This translates into CASSLTGGNQPQHF.

In its sample, this clone was seen many times. The chain recombines TRBV3-1 (or the pseudogene TRBV3-2) with TRBJ2-3; the D gene is possibly TRBD1 (5 bases). The germline CDR1 and CDR2 sequences are LGHDT and YNNKEL (reference sequence). V was shortened by 1 base and J by 5 bases, with 13 bases between the two germline ends. The CDR3 extends over 15 amino acids. The CDR3, as DNA: TGTGCCAGCAGCCAAGTTGCAGGGTGGTTAGATACGCAGTATTTT. Its translation: CASSQVAGWLDTQYF.

The chain is built from TRBV6-5 and TRBJ2-7, with D tentatively TRBD1 (6 bases). CDR1 and CDR2 from the germline V gene are MNHEY and SVGAGI. V lost 4 bases to trimming and J lost 2 bases, with 12 bases between them. The CDR3 is 14 amino acids. The CDR3 DNA reads as TGTGCCAGCAGTTCTTACAGGGTTACCTACGAGCAGTACTTC. This gives the protein CASSSYRVTYEQYF.

The DNA of the CDR3 is TGTGCCAGCAGTTACATTCAGGCCATGAACACTGAAGCTTTCTTT. This encodes CASSYIQAMNTEAFF. V and J are TRBV6-6 and TRBJ1-1; the D is unclear. Between the trimmed V and J ends, which lost 2 bases and 0 bases, there was a span of 10 bases. Germline loops: CDR1 MNHNY, CDR2 SVGAGI (reference sequence). There are 15 residues in the CDR3.

V and J are TRBV9 and TRBJ2-1; D might be TRBD2 (5 bases). Germline lookup yields CDR1 SGDLS and CDR2 YYNGEE. The CDR3 totals 16 residues. V was trimmed by 0 bases and J by 5 bases, leaving 15 bases between them. The CDR3 coding sequence is TGTGCCAGCAGCGTAGCTTGGGGTAGGACTGACAATGAGCAGTTCTTC. Encoded protein: CASSVAWGRTDNEQFF.

Only a few counts were recorded for this clone. The rearrangement uses TRBV5-1 and TRBJ1-1; a possible D gene is TRBD1 (6 bases). V was shortened by 3 bases and J by 1 base, with 10 bases between the two germline ends. Germline loops: CDR1 SGHRS, CDR2 YFSETQ. The CDR3 has 14 residues. The CDR3 DNA sequence: TGCGCCAGCAGCTGGACACAGGGGAACACTGAAGCTTTCTTT. Protein product: CASSWTQGNTEAFF.

This clone was seen only a few times. The chain combines TRBV28 with TRBJ1-2, with D possibly matching TRBD1 (6 bases). V was shortened by 7 bases and J by 4 bases, with 16 bases between the two germline ends. Germline CDR1 reads MDHEN; CDR2 reads SYDVKM. The CDR3 runs to 14 residues. The CDR3 sequence: CASTLGGRGYGYTF. As DNA, the CDR3 is TGTGCCAGCACCCTAGGGGGAAGGGGCTATGGCTACACCTTC.

The chain carries TRBV4-2 and TRBJ2-1; D is undetermined. Germline-derived CDR1 and CDR2 are LGHNA and YNFKEQ. Between the trimmed V and J ends, which lost 0 bases and 9 bases, there was a span of 6 bases. The CDR3 has 12 amino acids. The CDR3 reads CASSQEVREQFF. CDR3 coding DNA: TGTGCCAGCAGCCAAGAGGTGCGTGAGCAGTTCTTC.

The rearrangement links TRBV6-5 to TRBJ1-5; tentative D call: TRBD1 (6 bases). V was cut by 8 bases and J by 3 bases, with 14 bases left in between. Germline CDR1 MNHEY, CDR2 SVGAGI. The CDR3 contains 14 residues. The CDR3 DNA is TGTGCCAGCCGCACTGGGACACTCAATCAGCCCCAGCATTTT. Translated, it gives CASRTGTLNQPQHF.

This chain uses TRBV28 with TRBJ2-1, with TRBD2 matching over 8 bases. The CDR3 covers 15 residues. V dropped 6 bases and J dropped 0; count of bases not matched to a gene: 4. CDR1 MDHEN and CDR2 SYDVKM come from the germline V gene. Here the CDR3 reads CASRSSGSSYNEQFF. DNA of the CDR3: TGTGCCAGCAGGTCCAGCGGGAGCTCCTACAATGAGCAGTTCTTC.

The chain carries TRBV5-1 and TRBJ1-2, with D possibly being TRBD1 (5 bases). Germline values: CDR1 SGHRS, CDR2 YFSETQ. The CDR3 contains 15 residues. Trimming stripped 7 bases from V and 1 base from J, with 17 bases between. The DNA for the CDR3 is TGCGCCAGCGCTGGGACGCTGGGGAGTAACTATGGCTACACCTTC. Encoded protein: CASAGTLGSNYGYTF.

This chain links TRBV5-1 with TRBJ2-7; D assignment may be TRBD1 or TRBD2 (5 bases each). The V end lost 0 bases, the J end lost 4 bases, and 11 bases lay between the germline ends. Per the germline V gene, CDR1 is SGHRS and CDR2 is YFSETQ. The CDR3 runs to 14 residues. This CDR3 is CASSLGGTKYEQYF. The DNA for the CDR3 is TGCGCCAGCAGCTTGGGAGGGACGAAGTACGAGCAGTACTTC.

This chain joins TRBV18 and TRBJ1-1; 7 positions match TRBD1. Losses at the gene ends were 3 bases for V and 5 bases for J; bases not matched to a gene: 9. Germline V gene data show CDR1 as KGHSH and CDR2 as LQKENI. The CDR3 has 15 amino acids. DNA for the CDR3: TGTGCCAGCTCACCTCAGGAGGGGGCATATACTGAAGCTTTCTTT. It encodes CASSPQEGAYTEAFF. Full variable domain (remainder filled in from reference TRBV18 and TRBJ1-1): NAGVMQNPRHLVRRRGQEARLRCSPMKGHSHVYWYRQLPEEGLKFMVYLQKENIIDESGMPKERFSAEFPKEGPSILRIQQVVRGDSAAYFCASSPQEGAYTEAFFGQGTRLTVV.

The chain has TRBV12-3 or TRBV12-4 and TRBJ1-1; weak D call: TRBD1 (5 bases). Trimming removed 6 bases from V and 4 bases from J, with 9 bases in between. The CDR3 is 12 amino acids. CDR3 nucleotide sequence: TGTGCCAGCAGGGGGGAGATCACTGAAGCTTTCTTT. Amino acids: CASRGEITEAFF.

A single count supports this clone. The chain recombines TRBV28 with TRBJ1-1; D call uncertain. Germline values: CDR1 MDHEN, CDR2 SYDVKM. The CDR3 runs to 14 residues. The ends were cut back, 6 bases at V and 0 bases at J, with 11 bases in the middle. This CDR3 reads CASSLYVLNTEAFF. The CDR3 nucleotides read TGTGCCAGCAGCCTTTACGTCTTGAACACTGAAGCTTTCTTT.

The rearrangement links TRBV24-1 to TRBJ2-1; D perhaps matches TRBD2 (5 bases). Trimming cost V 7 bases and J 6 bases, with 15 bases left between them. Germline CDR1 reads KGHDR; CDR2 reads SFDVKD. The CDR3 length is 14 residues. The CDR3 region has the DNA TGTGCCACCAGACCGGGATTCGAGGGCAATGAGCAGTTCTTC. This sequence encodes CATRPGFEGNEQFF.